One sample yielded the 21 T cell receptor beta chains listed below, sequenced in a study of multiple sclerosis patients with progressive multifocal leukoencephalopathy. The time point denotes: time of PML onset. Libraries were prepared by immunoSEQ multiplex PCR; TCRdb keeps only in-frame clonotypes and omits some of them. The data hold fewer than 40,000 clones, with roughly 87% observed a single time. This material consisted of PBMCs, taken from a patient treated with natalizumab. Receptors originate from a woman between 40 and 55 years old with progressive multifocal leukoencephalopathy.

Details on this clone: Germline and junction disagree at one end, which may indicate a read error. The identical CDR3 is also encoded by other nucleotide sequences in the sample. This chain connects TRBV28 to TRBJ2-2, with TRBD1 matching 8 bases. This CDR3 is 16 amino acids long. CDR1 is MDHEN, CDR2 SYDVKM, per germline. CDR3 residues: CASSALDRGLGGELFF. CDR3 nucleotides: TGCGCCAGCAGCGCCCTTGACAGGGGCCTAGGCGGGGAGCTGTTTTTT.

This chain connects TRBV7-2 to TRBJ2-2, with 11 bases fitting TRBD2. The V gene end was trimmed by 4 bases and the J gene end by 5 bases; junction bases not matched to a gene: 6. Germline lookup yields CDR1 SGHTA and CDR2 FQGNSA. The CDR3 length is 16 residues. The CDR3 spells CASSSLAGVGTGELFF. In DNA form, the CDR3 reads TGTGCCAGCAGCTCACTAGCGGGGGTTGGGACCGGGGAGCTGTTTTTT.

This chain connects TRBV7-2 to TRBJ2-3; D ambiguous. The CDR3 has 15 amino acids. CDR1 is SGHTA, CDR2 FQGNSA, per germline. Trimming left V 2 bases short and J 2 bases short, with 11 bases between. The CDR3: CASSLPSVNTDTQYF. The DNA for the CDR3 is TGTGCCAGCAGCTTACCCAGCGTGAACACAGATACGCAGTATTTT.

The rearrangement uses TRBV29-1 and TRBJ2-7, with D possibly being TRBD2 (6 bases). This CDR3 contains 14 residues. Germline values: CDR1 SQVTM, CDR2 ANQGSEA. The V gene lost 1 base and the J gene lost 3 bases, with 13 bases spanning the gap. The CDR3 DNA sequence: TGCAGCGTTGAAGGACTCGGGGGATTCTACGAGCAGTACTTC. Residues: CSVEGLGGFYEQYF.

The CDR3 nucleotides read TGTGCCAGCAGCTTGGGGGCAGGGGCATACTACGAGCAGTACTTC. Amino acid sequence: CASSLGAGAYYEQYF. V usage is TRBV5-4 and J usage is TRBJ2-7; weak D call: TRBD1 (6 bases). The CDR3 runs to 15 residues. Trimming removed 0 bases from V and 3 bases from J, with 13 bases in between. Per the germline V gene, CDR1 is SGHNT and CDR2 is YYREEE (reference sequence).

This clone has only a few counts. The chain couples TRBV9 to TRBJ1-1; tentative D call: TRBD1 (5 bases). This CDR3 has 15 amino acids. The germline V gene encodes CDR1 SGDLS and CDR2 YYNGEE. V was shortened by 3 bases and J by 4 bases, with 16 bases between the two germline ends. CDR3 bases: TGTGCCAGCAGCGCTTGGGGGGACCTATCCACTGAAGCTTTCTTT. Translated: CASSAWGDLSTEAFF. The variable domain in full, completed from reference TRBV9 and TRBJ1-1, reads DSGVTQTPKHLITATGQRVTLRCSPRSGDLSVYWYQQSLDQGLQFLIQYYNGEERAKGNILERFSAQQFPDLHSELNLSSLELGDSALYFCASSAWGDLSTEAFFGQGTRLTVV.

This rearrangement joins TRBV5-1 to TRBJ2-3; TRBD2 agrees at 10 bases. This CDR3 comprises 16 residues. The germline V gene has CDR1 SGHRS and CDR2 YFSETQ. V shed 0 bases and J 2 bases; nucleotides not matched to a gene: 3. The CDR3 DNA reads TGCGCCAGCAGCTTGGCACTAGCGGGGCCCACAGATACGCAGTATTTT. Its translation: CASSLALAGPTDTQYF.

The rearrangement uses TRBV27 and TRBJ2-7, with 10 bases aligning to TRBD1. The CDR3 has 14 amino acids. V was pared by 6 bases and J by 5 bases, with 7 bases of the junction left unmatched. CDR1 is MNHEY and CDR2 is SMNVEV in the germline V gene (reference sequence). The CDR3 loop is CASRPGTGAHEQYF. CDR3 DNA: TGTGCCAGCAGGCCCGGGACAGGGGCCCACGAGCAGTACTTC.

This clone was found a few times. V is TRBV11-3 and J is TRBJ1-3; D might be TRBD1 (6 bases). CDR1 and CDR2 (germline): SGHNT, YENEEA. This CDR3 is built from 17 residues. The germline V and J ends were trimmed by 5 bases and 0 bases, with 17 bases remaining between them. The CDR3 region has the DNA TGTGCCAGCAGCCGCCAAGGACAGAGCAGCTCTGGAAACACCATATATTTT. Amino acids: CASSRQGQSSSGNTIYF.

The chain carries TRBV7-2 and TRBJ2-3; D may be TRBD1 (5 bases). The V gene's germline CDR1 is SGHTA and CDR2 FQGNSA. Trimming stripped 2 bases from V and 3 bases from J, with 12 bases between. This CDR3 region has 15 residues. The CDR3 DNA reads TGTGCCAGCAGCTTAAGGGGTTTTGCAACAGATACGCAGTATTTT. Translating gives CASSLRGFATDTQYF.

The chain recombines TRBV7-6 with TRBJ1-2; the D is unclear. Germline CDR1 and CDR2: SGHVS and FNYEAQ. V was shortened by 5 bases and J by 10 bases, with 17 bases between the two germline ends. This CDR3 is 13 amino acids long. This CDR3 reads CASSLHLWSFYTF. The CDR3 DNA follows: TGTGCCAGCAGCCTACACCTATGGTCCTTCTACACCTTC.

The V call is TRBV6-5, the J call TRBJ2-5; 12 positions match TRBD1. The CDR3 is 16 residues long. Germline CDR1 MNHEY, CDR2 SVGAGI. Losses at the gene ends were 0 bases for V and 9 bases for J; bases not matched to a gene: 8. The CDR3 protein is CASSYSGTGGLGPQYF. CDR3 sequence (DNA): TGTGCCAGCAGTTACTCCGGGACAGGGGGCTTAGGGCCCCAGTACTTC.

This chain joins TRBV18 and TRBJ2-1, with 10 bases identical to TRBD2. Germline V gene lookup returns CDR1 KGHSH and CDR2 LQKENI. There are 17 residues in the CDR3. The J segment lost 6 bases and the V segment lost 0 bases, leaving 8 bases of the junction unmatched. The CDR3 sequence: CASSPPAQRGGGNEQFF. CDR3 bases: TGTGCCAGCTCACCACCGGCCCAGCGGGGGGGTGGCAATGAGCAGTTCTTC.

The rearrangement uses TRBV4-3 and TRBJ2-2, with D perhaps matching TRBD2 (5 bases). The CDR3 sequence is 16 residues long. Trimming stripped 1 base from V and 4 bases from J, with 13 bases between. Germline CDR1 LGHNA, CDR2 YSLEER. The CDR3 nucleotides are TGCGCCAGCAGCCAAGTCGGGGTGGAACTCACCGGGGAGCTGTTTTTT. It codes for CASSQVGVELTGELFF.

The table lists this clone with a count of one. The V call is TRBV21-1, the J call TRBJ2-3; TRBD1 reflects the table's D call only, with no check against the DNA. TRBV21-1 is a pseudogene locus. CDR3 size: 14 residues. This chain's CDR3 is CASSQQGPGDTQYF. CDR3 coding DNA: TGTGCCAGCAGCCAACAGGGGCCCGGGGATACGCAGTATTTT.

The V call is TRBV19, the J call TRBJ1-1; tentative D call: TRBD1 (5 bases). Germline values: CDR1 LNHDA, CDR2 SQIVND (reference sequence). This CDR3 is built from 13 residues. V lost 4 bases, J lost 3 bases, and 9 bases lay in between. The CDR3 coding sequence is TGTGCCAGTAGTAGGCGGGGCGACACTGAAGCTTTCTTT. This translates into CASSRRGDTEAFF.

The V call is TRBV7-9, the J call TRBJ2-1, with D perhaps TRBD1 or TRBD2 (5 bases each). CDR3 length equals 14 residues. CDR1 and CDR2 from the germline V gene are SEHNR and FQNEAQ (reference sequence). V lost 5 bases and J lost 8, with 16 bases in between. This CDR3 is CASSEGTGRDEQFF. The CDR3 DNA sequence: TGTGCCAGCAGCGAAGGGACGGGAAGGGATGAGCAGTTCTTC.

The chain combines TRBV9 with TRBJ1-2; 7 bases line up with TRBD1. The CDR3 runs to 15 residues. Per germline, CDR1 SGDLS and CDR2 YYNGEE. Trimming at V came to 3 bases and at J to 0 bases, leaving 5 bases not matched to a gene. In DNA, the CDR3 is TGTGCCAGCAGCGCCAGGGGGATTGCTAACTATGGCTACACCTTC. Its protein product is CASSARGIANYGYTF.

The chain is built from TRBV9 and TRBJ2-7; 10 bases are a match to TRBD2. Germline-derived CDR1 and CDR2 are SGDLS and YYNGEE. The CDR3 has 16 amino acids. Trimming at V came to 0 bases and at J to 5 bases, leaving 8 bases not matched to a gene. The CDR3 loop reads CASSVGSLAGQDEQYF. Written as DNA, the CDR3 is TGTGCCAGCAGCGTAGGTTCACTAGCGGGACAAGACGAGCAGTACTTC.

The V and J genes are TRBV29-1 and TRBJ1-1, with D possibly TRBD1 on 6 matching bases. Per germline, CDR1 SQVTM and CDR2 ANQGSEA. The CDR3 consists of 15 residues. Trimming removed 0 bases from V and 4 bases from J, with 15 bases in between. The CDR3 reads CSVEDLGGGSTEAFF. CDR3 nucleotides: TGCAGCGTTGAAGATTTGGGGGGCGGCAGCACTGAAGCTTTCTTT. Supplemented by reference TRBV29-1 and TRBJ1-1, the full variable domain reads SAVISQKPSRDICQRGTSLTIQCQVDSQVTMMFWYRQQPGQSLTLIATANQGSEATYESGFVIDKFPISRPNLTFSTLTVSNMSPEDSSIYLCSVEDLGGGSTEAFFGQGTRLTVV.

This clone was detected a few times. This rearrangement joins TRBV11-3 to TRBJ1-1, with D unclear. The CDR3 is made up of 13 amino acids. Germline V gives CDR1 SGHNT, CDR2 YENEEA. The V end lost 2 bases, the J end lost 0 bases, and 4 bases lay between the germline ends. In DNA form, the CDR3 reads TGTGCCAGCAGCTTAAACGTGAACACTGAAGCTTTCTTT. This gives the protein CASSLNVNTEAFF.